This T cell receptor beta chain was obtained from a study of CXCR3-negative and CXCR3-positive naive CD8 T cells. Study outcomes and limitations: Because surface CD5 did not distinguish the naive subsets, TCR strength was inferred from TRB CDR3 properties. Naive CXCR3-positive and CXCR3-negative cells shared TRBV-TRBJ usage; memory cells diverged. TRB CDR3s were more hydrophobic in CXCR3-positive than in CXCR3-negative naive cells.

There are 14 residues in the CDR3. Germline CDR1 reads KGHSH; CDR2 reads LQKENI. Comments on this clonotype: Its cognate antigen is unknown.

Each TRB cDNA library was prepared by 5' RACE (with UMI labels). TCRdb processed the 5' RACE reads again and assigns one entry to each CDR3 protein, with no DNA. The listing records roughly 99,000 distinct CDR3 sequences. Triplicate approximately 300,000-cell sorts were made of each CD8+ T cell subset. Naive CD8+ T cells displayed a CD45RO-CCR7+CD27+CD95- phenotype. The V and J genes are TRBV18 and TRBJ2-7; TCRdb selects TRBD1, and the lack of DNA leaves this call unchecked. This clonotype was obtained from a human donor in good health. Some clones in this sample may be carry-over from other donors' samples. Sample: naive CXCR3+ CD8+ T cells from blood. Stated subset: CD45RO-CCR7+CD27+CD95- naive CD8+ T cells expressing CXCR3 (TNR3+). CDR3 loop: CASSPGGASYEQYF.